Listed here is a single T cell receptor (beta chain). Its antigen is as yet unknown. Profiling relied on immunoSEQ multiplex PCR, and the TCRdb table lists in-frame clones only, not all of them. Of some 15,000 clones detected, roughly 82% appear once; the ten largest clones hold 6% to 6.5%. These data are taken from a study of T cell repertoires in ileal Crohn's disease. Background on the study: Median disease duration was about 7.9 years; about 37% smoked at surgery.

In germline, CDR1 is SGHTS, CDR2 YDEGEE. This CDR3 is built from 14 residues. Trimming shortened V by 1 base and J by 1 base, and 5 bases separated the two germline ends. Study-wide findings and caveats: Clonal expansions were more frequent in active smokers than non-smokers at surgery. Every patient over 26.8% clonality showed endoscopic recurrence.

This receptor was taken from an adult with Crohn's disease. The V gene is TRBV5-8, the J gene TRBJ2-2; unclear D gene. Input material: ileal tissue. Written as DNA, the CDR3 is TGTGCCAGCAGCTTGCGCGGGAACACCGGGGAGCTGTTTTTT. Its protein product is CASSLRGNTGELFF.